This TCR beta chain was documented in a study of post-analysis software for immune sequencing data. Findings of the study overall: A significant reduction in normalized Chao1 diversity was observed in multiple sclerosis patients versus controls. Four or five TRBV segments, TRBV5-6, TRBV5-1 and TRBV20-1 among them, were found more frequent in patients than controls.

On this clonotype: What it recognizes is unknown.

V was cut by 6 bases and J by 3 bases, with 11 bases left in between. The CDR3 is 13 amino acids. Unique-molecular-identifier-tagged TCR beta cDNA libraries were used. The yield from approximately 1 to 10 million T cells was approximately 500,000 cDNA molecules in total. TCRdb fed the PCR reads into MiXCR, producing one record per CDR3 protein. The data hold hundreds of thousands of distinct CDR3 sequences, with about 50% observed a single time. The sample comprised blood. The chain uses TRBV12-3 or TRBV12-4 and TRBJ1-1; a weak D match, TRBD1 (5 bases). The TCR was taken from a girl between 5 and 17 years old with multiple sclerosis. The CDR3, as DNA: TGTGCCAGCAGACTACAGGAACACACTGAAGCTTTCTTT. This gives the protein CASRLQEHTEAFF.